These T cell receptor beta chains were read from a single sample in a study of Ad26.COV2.S vaccination and SARS-CoV-2 variants. Libraries were prepared by immunoSEQ multiplex PCR; TCRdb keeps only in-frame clonotypes and omits some of them. The table shows some 500,000 clones, with 89% occurring only once. The sample here was peripheral blood, taken in a trial of Ad26.COV2.S vaccine versus placebo. All receptors come from a person between 18 and 65 years old who received the Ad26.COV2.S COVID-19 vaccine or a placebo. The CDR3 runs from the conserved cysteine through the conserved F or W. The D gene is left open where the match is weak. A clone size is listed for some rows: how often the clone was seen (once, few, many), or a class if it is expanded.

>TRBV7-3|TRBJ1-1|once|TRBD1
CASSHRGGTNTEAFF
TGTGCCAGCAGCCACAGAGGGGGCACGAACACTGAAGCTTTCTTT
>TRBV2|TRBJ1-6|once|-
CASSEFPDNSPLHF
TGTGCCAGCAGTGAATTCCCCGATAATTCACCCCTCCACTTT
>TRBV18|TRBJ2-1|-|-
CASSSIRDNNEQFF
TGTGCCAGCTCATCTATCCGTGATAACAATGAGCAGTTCTTC
>TRBV5-8|TRBJ1-1|-|-
CASSKGDLWDTEAFF
TGTGCCAGCAGCAAGGGGGACCTATGGGACACTGAAGCTTTCTTT
>TRBV28|TRBJ2-1|once|TRBD1
CASSVQGEDNEQFF
TGTGCCAGCAGTGTACAGGGGGAGGACAATGAGCAGTTCTTC
>TRBV30|TRBJ1-2|-|-
CAWSVPPPGEINYGYTF
TGTGCCTGGAGTGTCCCTCCTCCTGGGGAGATTAACTATGGCTACACCTTC
>TRBV10-3|TRBJ1-4|-|-
CAISESWWVKLFF
TGTGCCATCAGTGAGTCGTGGTGGGTAAAACTGTTTTTT
>TRBV28|TRBJ2-1|-|TRBD2
CASGLAGEYNEQFF
TGTGCCAGCGGTCTAGCGGGCGAATACAATGAGCAGTTCTTC
>TRBV5-1|TRBJ2-5|-|TRBD1
CASRRTGDQETQYF
TGCGCCAGCCGCCGCACAGGGGATCAAGAGACCCAGTACTTC
>TRBV20-1|TRBJ2-1|-|-
CSASTGFGVNEQFF
TGCAGTGCTAGTACCGGGTTCGGGGTCAATGAGCAGTTCTTC
>TRBV6-2/TRBV6-3|TRBJ2-3|-|-
CASSYNRDTQYF
TGTGCCAGCAGTTACAACAGAGATACGCAGTATTTT
>TRBV28|TRBJ2-3|-|-
CASSAAGAQDTQYF
TGTGCCAGCAGTGCCGCGGGGGCCCAAGATACGCAGTATTTT
>TRBV6-5|TRBJ1-2|-|-
CASTLGPYNYGYTF
TGTGCCAGCACGTTAGGGCCCTATAACTATGGCTACACCTTC
>TRBV3-1/TRBV3-2|TRBJ2-7|-|-
CASSPLGAGHTYEQYF
TGTGCCAGCAGCCCCCTTGGGGCGGGACATACCTACGAGCAGTACTTC
>TRBV9|TRBJ2-1|-|-
CASSVGVDEQFF
TGTGCCAGCAGCGTAGGGGTTGATGAGCAGTTCTTC
>TRBV30|TRBJ1-5|-|-
CAWSSRVNQPQHF
TGTGCCTGGAGTAGCAGGGTCAATCAGCCCCAGCATTTT
>TRBV5-4|TRBJ2-7|-|-
CASSLDYEQYF
TGTGCCAGCAGCTTGGACTACGAGCAGTACTTC
>TRBV4-3|TRBJ1-3|-|TRBD1
CASSQEGGTGTGVRNTIYF
TGCGCCAGCAGCCAAGAGGGGGGCACCGGGACAGGGGTTAGGAACACCATATATTTT
>TRBV5-1|TRBJ1-4|-|-
CASSPGHVEKLFF
TGCGCCAGCAGCCCGGGACACGTTGAAAAACTGTTTTTT
>TRBV5-4|TRBJ2-2|-|TRBD1
CASRRGTGGQTGERAGELFF
TGTGCCAGCAGACGTGGGACAGGGGGTCAAACGGGGGAACGCGCCGGGGAGCTGTTTTTT
>TRBV5-1|TRBJ1-1|-|-
CASSAQGGDTEAFF
TGCGCCAGCAGCGCACAGGGAGGGGACACTGAAGCTTTCTTT
>TRBV7-3|TRBJ1-6|-|-
CASSLSVGNSPLHF
TGTGCCAGCAGCTTATCAGTGGGCAATTCACCCCTCCACTTT
>TRBV6-5|TRBJ2-7|-|-
CASRGGNYEQYF
TGTGCCAGCAGAGGAGGAAACTACGAGCAGTACTTC
>TRBV12-3/TRBV12-4|TRBJ1-6|-|-
CASSLAFGSPLHF
TGTGCCAGCAGTTTAGCCTTTGGATCACCCCTCCACTTT
>TRBV5-5|TRBJ2-3|-|-
CASSSTAYTDTQYF
TGTGCCAGCAGCTCGACAGCCTACACAGATACGCAGTATTTT
>TRBV24-1|TRBJ2-7|-|TRBD1
CATEPSPGQGRVDEQYF
TGTGCCACCGAACCTAGTCCGGGACAGGGACGTGTGGACGAGCAGTACTTC
>TRBV2|TRBJ1-2|once|TRBD1
CASSETGQGYVAYTF
TGTGCCAGCAGTGAAACGGGACAGGGTTATGTTGCCTACACCTTC
>TRBV6-6|TRBJ2-7|-|-
CASSYSQGLYEQYF
TGTGCCAGCAGTTACTCGCAGGGGTTATACGAGCAGTACTTC
>TRBV19|TRBJ2-5|-|-
CASSIRGFQETQYF
TGTGCCAGTAGTATTAGGGGGTTTCAAGAGACCCAGTACTTC
>TRBV2|TRBJ1-6|-|-
CASSATIGSFSPLHF
TGTGCCAGCAGTGCGACGATAGGGTCTTTCTCACCCCTCCACTTT
>TRBV20-1|TRBJ2-4|-|-
CSAIDRGKNIQYF
TGCAGTGCTATTGACAGAGGCAAAAACATTCAGTACTTC
>TRBV3-1/TRBV3-2|TRBJ2-7|-|-
CASSQKWVFFYEQYF
TGTGCCAGCAGCCAAAAATGGGTTTTCTTCTACGAGCAGTACTTC
>TRBV28|TRBJ2-3|-|-
CASSPLWAQGGTDTQYF
TGTGCCAGCAGTCCCCTTTGGGCTCAGGGGGGGACAGATACGCAGTATTTT
>TRBV19|TRBJ1-1|-|-
CASSIVGGARTEAFF
TGTGCCAGTAGTATAGTAGGGGGGGCGCGGACTGAAGCTTTCTTT
>TRBV7-6|TRBJ1-3|-|TRBD1
CASSSGTGTRNTIYF
TGTGCCAGCAGCTCCGGGACAGGGACAAGAAACACCATATATTTT
>TRBV6-5|TRBJ2-3|-|-
CASSYSILGTDTQYF
TGTGCCAGCAGTTACTCGATATTGGGCACAGATACGCAGTATTTT
>TRBV18|TRBJ1-5|-|-
CASSPVGDQPQHF
TGTGCCAGCTCACCTGTCGGGGATCAGCCCCAGCATTTT
>TRBV6-2/TRBV6-3|TRBJ2-3|-|TRBD1
CASSGDRPRYRGTDTQYF
TGTGCCAGCAGCGGGGACAGGCCGCGGTATCGTGGCACAGATACGCAGTATTTT
>TRBV29-1|TRBJ2-1|-|TRBD2
CSVTPGLADNEQFF
TGCAGCGTGACGCCGGGACTAGCGGACAATGAGCAGTTCTTC
>TRBV7-9|TRBJ2-2|few|-
CASSDPAHVEDVTGELFF
TGTGCCAGCAGCGATCCCGCCCACGTAGAGGATGTCACCGGGGAGCTGTTTTTT
>TRBV7-2|TRBJ2-5|few|-
CASSASETQYF
TGTGCCAGCAGCGCGTCAGAGACCCAGTACTTC
>TRBV10-2|TRBJ2-1|-|-
CASLLAISYNEQFF
TGCGCCAGCCTTCTAGCGATTTCCTACAATGAGCAGTTCTTC
>TRBV7-3|TRBJ2-1|-|TRBD2
CASSPISGGSRNEQFF
TGTGCCAGCAGCCCTATTAGCGGGGGGTCCAGAAATGAGCAGTTCTTC
>TRBV5-1|TRBJ1-5|once|TRBD1
CASSPGTGPQPQHF
TGCGCCAGCAGCCCAGGGACAGGCCCTCAGCCCCAGCATTTT
>TRBV11-3|TRBJ1-4|once|-
CASSFAGPGNEKLFF
TGTGCCAGCAGCTTTGCGGGGCCAGGGAATGAAAAACTGTTTTTT
>TRBV4-1|TRBJ1-4|-|-
CASSPRGGATNEKLFF
TGCGCCAGCAGCCCAAGAGGGGGGGCCACTAATGAAAAACTGTTTTTT
>TRBV9|TRBJ2-1|-|TRBD2
CASSARLAGGHNEQFF
TGTGCCAGCAGCGCTCGGCTAGCGGGGGGCCACAATGAGCAGTTCTTC
>TRBV7-2|TRBJ2-3|-|-
CASSFGTDTQYF
TGTGCCAGCAGCTTCGGCACAGATACGCAGTATTTT
>TRBV7-9|TRBJ1-4|-|-
CASSLGIGLEEKLFF
TGTGCCAGCAGCTTAGGAATAGGCTTGGAAGAAAAACTGTTTTTT
>TRBV5-1|TRBJ2-5|-|-
CASSLIETQYF
TGCGCCAGCAGCTTAATAGAGACCCAGTACTTC
>TRBV28|TRBJ1-5|-|-
CASTKGTTGIQPQHF
TGTGCCAGCACCAAGGGGACGACGGGGATCCAGCCCCAGCATTTT
>TRBV12-5|TRBJ1-6|-|-
CASSLDTSPLHF
TGTGCTAGCTCCCTCGACACTTCACCCCTCCACTTT
>TRBV19|TRBJ2-4|-|TRBD2
CASSPGGTSVSQYF
TGTGCCAGTAGTCCAGGTGGGACTAGCGTATCACAGTACTTC
>TRBV6-2/TRBV6-3|TRBJ1-5|-|-
CASSTTIRLQPQHF
TGTGCCAGCAGTACTACAATTCGACTTCAGCCCCAGCATTTT
>TRBV28|TRBJ1-2|-|-
CASSIIQVDYGYTF
TGTGCCAGCAGTATAATCCAGGTGGACTATGGCTACACCTTC